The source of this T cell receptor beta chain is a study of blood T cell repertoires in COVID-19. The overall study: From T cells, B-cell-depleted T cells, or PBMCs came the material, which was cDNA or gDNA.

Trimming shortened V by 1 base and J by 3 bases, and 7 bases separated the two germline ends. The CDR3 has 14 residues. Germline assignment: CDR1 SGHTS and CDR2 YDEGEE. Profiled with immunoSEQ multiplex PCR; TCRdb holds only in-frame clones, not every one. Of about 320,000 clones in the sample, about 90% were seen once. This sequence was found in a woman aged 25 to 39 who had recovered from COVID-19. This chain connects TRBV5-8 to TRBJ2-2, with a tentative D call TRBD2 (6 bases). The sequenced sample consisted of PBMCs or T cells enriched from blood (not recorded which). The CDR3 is CASSLRRDTGELFF. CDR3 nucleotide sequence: TGTGCCAGCAGCTTGAGGAGGGACACCGGGGAGCTGTTTTTT.